These 23 T cell receptor beta chains share one sample of origin, sequenced in a study of human T cells and chemical hapten exposure. TCRdb fed the RACE reads into MiXCR, producing one record per CDR3 protein. The data contain about 130,000 distinct CDR3 sequences, about 8.2% of them singletons. Time point noted: healthy volunteer bleed at 2 weeks. Unseparated into fractions, whole blood served as the source from which total RNA was extracted. Sequencing was done on a sample of whole blood. The receptors originated from a male donor in good health. Some clones in this sample may be carry-over from other donors' samples.

This clonotype was recorded many times. V gene TRBV7-9 combines with J gene TRBJ1-1; the D is unclear. V lost 5 bases and J 0 bases, leaving 16 bases between the germline ends. Germline V gene sequence: CDR1 SEHNR, CDR2 FQNEAQ (reference sequence). This CDR3 has 16 residues. The DNA for the CDR3 is TGTGCCAGCAGCCATGGTTGGCAGGCGATGAACACTGAAGCTTTCTTT. Translating gives CASSHGWQAMNTEAFF. Together with reference TRBV7-9 and TRBJ1-1, the CDR3 gives the full variable domain: DTGVSQNPRHKITKRGQNVTFRCDPISEHNRLYWYRQTLGQGPEFLTYFQNEAQLEKSRLLSDRFSAERPKGSFSTLEIQRTEQGDSAMYLCASSHGWQAMNTEAFFGQGTRLTVV.

This clonotype has ten or more counts. The chain carries TRBV12-3 or TRBV12-4 and TRBJ1-5, with TRBD1 identical over 9 bases. This CDR3 contains 14 residues. J was trimmed by 3 bases and V by 5 bases; bases with no gene match: 2. This CDR3 reads CASSRTGVNQPQHF. As DNA, the CDR3 is TGTGCCAGCAGTCGGACAGGGGTCAATCAGCCCCAGCATTTT.

This clonotype occurred many times. This chain uses TRBV18 with TRBJ2-7; 10 bases are a match to TRBD1. Germline CDR1 and CDR2: KGHSH and LQKENI. The CDR3 is 15 residues long. The V gene end was trimmed by 3 bases and the J gene end by 2 bases; junction bases not matched to a gene: 4. CDR3 sequence reads: CASSPGQGVTYEQYF. Written as DNA, the CDR3 is TGTGCCAGCTCACCCGGACAGGGGGTTACCTACGAGCAGTACTTC. Based on the CDR3 plus reference TRBV18 and TRBJ2-7, the full variable domain is NAGVMQNPRHLVRRRGQEARLRCSPMKGHSHVYWYRQLPEEGLKFMVYLQKENIIDESGMPKERFSAEFPKEGPSILRIQQVVRGDSAAYFCASSPGQGVTYEQYFGPGTRLTVT.

This clonotype has ten or more counts. The chain joins TRBV12-3 or TRBV12-4 to TRBJ1-1; D unresolved. The CDR3 covers 14 residues. V dropped 5 bases and J dropped 0 bases, with 10 bases sitting between them. The CDR3 coding sequence is TGTGCCAGCAGTCCCTACCCCCTGAACACTGAAGCTTTCTTT. It is translated as CASSPYPLNTEAFF.

V and J are TRBV12-3 or TRBV12-4 and TRBJ2-2, with D perhaps TRBD1 (5 bases). Trimming left V 6 bases short and J 4 bases short, with 9 bases between. The CDR3 contains 13 residues. CDR3 amino acids: CASRRGATGELFF. CDR3 coding DNA: TGTGCCAGCAGACGTGGGGCCACCGGGGAGCTGTTTTTT.

CDR3 protein: CASSQNRGRPEAFF. Here the CDR3 DNA reads TGTGCCAGCAGTCAAAACAGGGGGAGGCCTGAAGCTTTCTTT. V gene TRBV28 combines with J gene TRBJ1-1; TRBD1 matches 8 bases. V trimming: 5 bases; J trimming: 6 bases; junction bases outside the gene matches: 8. This CDR3 spans 14 amino acids. Germline values: CDR1 MDHEN, CDR2 SYDVKM.

The sample holds a few counts of this clonotype. The rearrangement links TRBV27 to TRBJ1-2; TRBD1 aligns across 9 bases. Germline CDR1 and CDR2: MNHEY and SMNVEV (reference sequence). CDR3 length: 13 amino acids. The CDR3 region has the DNA TGTGTCACCTGGACAGGGGCAAACTATGGCTACACCTTC. It is translated as CVTWTGANYGYTF.

This clonotype was found a few times. V and J are TRBV4-3 and TRBJ1-1, with a weak D call TRBD1 (5 bases). Germline CDR1 and CDR2: LGHNA and YSLEER. CDR3 length: 15 residues. The V end lost 2 bases, the J end lost 4 bases, and 14 bases lay between the germline ends. The CDR3 nucleotides are TGCGCCAGCAGCCAAATGGGACCCGGAGGCACTGAAGCTTTCTTT. Its protein is CASSQMGPGGTEAFF.

This clonotype occurred many times. J is TRBJ2-1 and V is TRBV7-9, with 14 bases fitting TRBD2. The CDR3 extends over 20 amino acids. Germline V gene sequence: CDR1 SEHNR, CDR2 FQNEAQ (reference sequence). V was clipped by 1 base and J by 2 bases; unmatched bases: 10. Here the CDR3 DNA reads TGTGCCAGCAGCTTAGTAGGGGCTGAGACTAGCGGGAGGGCCTACAATGAGCAGTTCTTC. It specifies CASSLVGAETSGRAYNEQFF.

Note on this clonotype: A single base separates this from a much larger clone, so it may be a read error. This chain connects TRBV12-3 or TRBV12-4 to TRBJ2-7; 8 nucleotides match TRBD1. The CDR3 runs to 13 residues. In nucleotides, the CDR3 is TGTGTCAGCAGCACCCAGGGGGCCCGGGAGCAGTACTTC. It yields the protein CVSSTQGAREQYF.

The chain employs TRBV12-3 or TRBV12-4 and TRBJ2-5; 7 bases match TRBD2. The V and J ends lost 8 bases and 5 bases, in that order; junction bases with no gene match: 11. The CDR3 spans 14 residues. Here the CDR3 DNA reads TGTGCCAGCGTGAGTAGCGGGTCGAGGGAGACCCAGTACTTC. It is translated as CASVSSGSRETQYF.

The CDR3 sequence: CSARGQGYEQYF. CDR3 nucleotides: TGCAGTGCTAGAGGACAGGGATACGAGCAGTACTTC. The chain joins TRBV20-1 to TRBJ2-7, with 7 positions matching TRBD1. Trimming took 1 base from V and 4 from J; bases not matched to a gene: 1. This CDR3 is 12 amino acids long. Germline CDR1 is DFQATT and CDR2 is SNEGSKA (reference sequence).

This clonotype occurred many times. The rearrangement uses TRBV3-1 and TRBJ1-5; D is unclear. The germline gives CDR1 LGHDT, CDR2 YNNKEL (reference sequence). V dropped 2 bases and J dropped 4 bases, with 6 bases sitting between them. The CDR3 covers 13 residues. CDR3 coding DNA: TGTGCCAGCAGCCAAAATGTTAATCAGCCCCAGCATTTT. Its translation is CASSQNVNQPQHF. Using reference TRBV3-1 and TRBJ1-5 for the parts outside the CDR3, the full variable domain is DTAVSQTPKYLVTQMGNDKSIKCEQNLGHDTMYWYKQDSKKFLKIMFSYNNKELIINETVPNRFSPKSPDKAHLNLHINSLELGDSAVYFCASSQNVNQPQHFGDGTRLSIL.

The CDR3 DNA sequence: TGTGCCAGCAGCTTAGCGGACAGGGGATTCCACGAGCAGTACTTC. It codes for CASSLADRGFHEQYF. This chain joins TRBV7-9 and TRBJ2-7, with 9 nucleotides matching TRBD1. Losses at the gene ends were 0 bases for V and 5 bases for J; bases not matched to a gene: 5. Germline CDR1 is SEHNR and CDR2 is FQNEAQ (reference sequence). The CDR3 runs 15 residues.

This clonotype was observed a few times. V is TRBV27 and J is TRBJ2-7; D remains unclear. Trimming took off 0 bases at V and 0 bases at J, with 6 bases between the two ends. CDR3 length: 14 amino acids. Germline V gene lookup returns CDR1 MNHEY and CDR2 SMNVEV (reference sequence). The CDR3: CASSLSPLSYEQYF. CDR3 nucleotide sequence: TGTGCCAGCAGTTTATCGCCCCTCTCCTACGAGCAGTACTTC.

V gene TRBV24-1 combines with J gene TRBJ2-1, with 13 nucleotides matching TRBD2. Trimming at V came to 5 bases and at J to 8 bases, leaving 5 bases not matched to a gene. Germline CDR1 is KGHDR and CDR2 is SFDVKD. CDR3 size: 15 residues. The DNA for the CDR3 is TGTGCCACCAGTGTTGGGACTAGCGGGGCCTATGAGCAGTTCTTC. It is translated as CATSVGTSGAYEQFF.

The chain uses TRBV12-5 and TRBJ2-2; the D is unclear. Germline CDR1 and CDR2: LGHNT and FRNRAP. This CDR3 region has 15 residues. V was shortened by 0 bases and J by 8 bases, with 13 bases between the two germline ends. The CDR3 coding sequence is TGTGCTAGTGGTTTGGTAATCGGCCCCGTAGGGGAGCTGTTTTTT. Amino acid sequence: CASGLVIGPVGELFF. Based on the CDR3 plus reference TRBV12-5 and TRBJ2-2, the full variable domain is DARVTQTPRHKVTEMGQEVTMRCQPILGHNTVFWYRQTMMQGLELLAYFRNRAPLDDSGMPKDRFSAEMPDATLATLKIQPSEPRDSAVYFCASGLVIGPVGELFFGEGSRLTVL.

Concerning this clonotype: The junction differs from germline at one of its ends, possibly a read error. V and J are TRBV30 and TRBJ2-1, with 13 bases lining up with TRBD2. CDR1 and CDR2 from the germline V gene are GTSNPN and SVGIG (reference sequence). This CDR3 comprises 15 residues. The CDR3 nucleotides are TGTGCCTGGTCCCAACTAGCGGGAGGGGTCGATGAGCAGTTGTTC. Translating it yields CAWSQLAGGVDEQLF.

This clonotype was seen at least ten times. V gene TRBV4-2 combines with J gene TRBJ1-5; no firm D call. The CDR3 runs 14 residues. V lost 1 base and J 5 bases, leaving 9 bases between the germline ends. Germline assignment: CDR1 LGHNA and CDR2 YNFKEQ. CDR3 nucleotides: TGTGCCAGCAGCCAAGGTTTCCAGGATCAGCCCCAGCATTTT. It is translated as CASSQGFQDQPQHF.

This rearrangement joins TRBV12-5 to TRBJ2-1, with 7 bases fitting TRBD2. V was clipped by 0 bases and J by 6 bases; unmatched bases: 5. The CDR3 spans 15 residues. Germline V lookup: CDR1 LGHNT, CDR2 FRNRAP. CDR3 residues: CASGLVLGGTNEQFF. DNA of the CDR3: TGTGCTAGTGGTTTGGTATTGGGGGGGACCAATGAGCAGTTCTTC.

This clonotype was detected many times. This chain connects TRBV5-5 to TRBJ1-1; TRBD1 matches 9 bases. Germline-derived CDR1 and CDR2 are SGHKS and YYEKEE (reference sequence). V gave up 3 bases and J gave up 0 bases; unmatched junction bases: 12. CDR3 length: 18 residues. The CDR3 sequence is CASSSTRGTGLMNTEAFF. DNA for the CDR3: TGTGCCAGCAGCTCCACCCGGGGGACAGGGCTGATGAACACTGAAGCTTTCTTT.

The CDR3 DNA sequence: TGTGCCACCGGGAGGGCCGGGGAGCTGTTTTTT. This sequence encodes CATGRAGELFF. The chain uses TRBV2 and TRBJ2-2; 8 nucleotides line up with TRBD2. V was pared by 10 bases and J by 6 bases, with 1 base of the junction left unmatched. CDR1 is SNHLY, CDR2 FYNNEI, per germline. This CDR3 comprises 11 residues.

The genes are TRBV7-6 and TRBJ2-7; 7 nucleotides line up with TRBD1. There are 15 residues in the CDR3. J gave up 2 bases and V 5 bases, and 9 bases lay outside the gene matches. Germline V lookup: CDR1 SGHVS, CDR2 FNYEAQ. CDR3 amino acids: CASSPQGTRTYEQYF. The CDR3 DNA follows: TGTGCCAGCAGCCCACAGGGGACGAGGACCTACGAGCAGTACTTC.